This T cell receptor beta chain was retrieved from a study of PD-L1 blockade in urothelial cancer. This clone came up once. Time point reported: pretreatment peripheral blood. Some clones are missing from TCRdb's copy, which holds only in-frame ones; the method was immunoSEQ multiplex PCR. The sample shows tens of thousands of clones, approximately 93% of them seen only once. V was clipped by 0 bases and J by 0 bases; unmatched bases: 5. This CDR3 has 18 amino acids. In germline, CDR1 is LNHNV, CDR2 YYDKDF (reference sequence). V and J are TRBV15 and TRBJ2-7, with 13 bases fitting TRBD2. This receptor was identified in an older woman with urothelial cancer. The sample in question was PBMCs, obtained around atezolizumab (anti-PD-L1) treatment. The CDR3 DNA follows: TGTGCCACCAGCAGAGATAAAAGGACTAGCGGGAGCTCCTACGAGCAGTACTTC. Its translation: CATSRDKRTSGSSYEQYF. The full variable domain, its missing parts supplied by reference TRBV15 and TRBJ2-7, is DAMVIQNPRYQVTQFGKPVTLSCSQTLNHNVMYWYQQKSSQAPKLLFHYYDKDFNNEADTPDNFQSRRPNTSFCFLDIRSPGLGDTAMYLCATSRDKRTSGSSYEQYFGPGTRLTVT.